One sample yielded the 30 T cell receptor beta chains listed below, sequenced in a study of blood T cell repertoires in COVID-19. Method: immunoSEQ multiplex PCR; TCRdb's copy keeps in-frame clones and lacks some. The sample shows 45,000 or so clones, more than 70% of them seen only once. The sample taken for sequencing was peripheral blood. The receptors here all came from a human donor in a cohort sampled during active COVID-19.

The chain uses TRBV16 and TRBJ2-2, with D possibly matching TRBD1 (5 bases). From germline, CDR1 is KGHSY and CDR2 FQNENV. Between the trimmed V and J ends, which lost 0 bases and 4 bases, there was a span of 6 bases. The CDR3 loop spans 14 amino acids. In DNA form, the CDR3 reads TGTGCCAGCAGCCAATCGACAGTCACCGGGGAGCTGTTTTTT. Its protein product is CASSQSTVTGELFF.

The rearrangement joins TRBV7-9 to TRBJ1-2; D unclear. V dropped 3 bases and J dropped 3 bases, with 14 bases sitting between them. Per germline, CDR1 SEHNR and CDR2 FQNEAQ (reference sequence). The CDR3 spans 15 residues. This chain's CDR3 is CASSFRSMMDYGYTF. Written as DNA, the CDR3 is TGTGCCAGCAGCTTTCGGTCGATGATGGACTATGGCTACACCTTC.

This sequence joins TRBV5-6 and TRBJ2-7, with 7 bases lining up with TRBD1. The germline gives CDR1 SGHDT, CDR2 YYEEEE. Trimming at V came to 4 bases and at J to 4 bases, leaving 5 bases not matched to a gene. The CDR3 length is 13 residues. The CDR3 is CASSPGDSYEQYF. The CDR3 DNA sequence: TGTGCCAGCAGCCCAGGGGACAGTTACGAGCAGTACTTC.

The CDR3 protein is CASSGVSGVQETQYF. CDR3 nucleotide sequence: TGTGCCAGCAGCGGTGTTAGCGGGGTGCAAGAGACCCAGTACTTC. The chain recombines TRBV9 with TRBJ2-5; 8 positions match TRBD2. The V and J ends lost 3 bases and 2 bases, in that order; junction bases with no gene match: 6. The CDR3 sequence is 15 residues long. Germline V gene data show CDR1 as SGDLS and CDR2 as YYNGEE. Full variable domain (outside the CDR3, taken from reference TRBV9 and TRBJ2-5): DSGVTQTPKHLITATGQRVTLRCSPRSGDLSVYWYQQSLDQGLQFLIQYYNGEERAKGNILERFSAQQFPDLHSELNLSSLELGDSALYFCASSGVSGVQETQYFGPGTRLLVL.

CDR3 protein: CASSTGVTSSLNTEAFF. The CDR3 coding sequence is TGCGCCAGCAGCACAGGGGTTACATCCTCGTTGAACACTGAAGCTTTCTTT. V gene TRBV5-1 combines with J gene TRBJ1-1; 7 bases align to TRBD1. CDR1 and CDR2 from the germline V gene are SGHRS and YFSETQ. The CDR3 totals 17 residues. Trimming cost V 4 bases and J 0 bases; bases outside gene matches: 12.

The rearrangement uses TRBV12-5 and TRBJ2-7, with 10 bases matching TRBD2. Germline CDR1 LGHNT, CDR2 FRNRAP. V was pared by 6 bases and J by 3 bases, with 32 bases of the junction left unmatched. The CDR3 covers 23 residues. The CDR3 reads CASGSNPSHLERGGISLCYEQYF. As DNA, the CDR3 is TGTGCTAGTGGATCTAATCCCTCACATCTGGAGCGGGGGGGCATTTCCCTTTGCTACGAGCAGTACTTC.

V is TRBV10-2 and J is TRBJ1-3; 8 bases line up with TRBD1. The ends lost 6 bases at V and 2 bases at J; junction bases unmatched: 6. Germline loops: CDR1 WSHSY, CDR2 SAAADI. There are 15 residues in the CDR3. CDR3 nucleotide sequence: TGCGCCAGCAGCCCGACAGGGGAGGCTGGAAACACCATATATTTT. As protein: CASSPTGEAGNTIYF.

V usage is TRBV19 and J usage is TRBJ1-1; 8 bases agree with TRBD1. This CDR3 contains 14 residues. Germline CDR1 and CDR2: LNHDA and SQIVND (reference sequence). V lost 3 bases to trimming and J lost 6 bases; unmatched junction nucleotides: 6. The CDR3 coding sequence is TGTGCCAGTAGTATTCGGACAGGGCCCTCTGAAGCTTTCTTT. Translating gives CASSIRTGPSEAFF.

The chain has TRBV19 and TRBJ1-2; 7 bases line up with TRBD1. The CDR3 sequence is 15 residues long. In germline, CDR1 is LNHDA, CDR2 SQIVND (reference sequence). The V gene end was trimmed by 6 bases and the J gene end by 8 bases; junction bases not matched to a gene: 15. The chain's CDR3 is CASRLAKTGIRGYTF. CDR3 nucleotide sequence: TGTGCCAGTAGATTGGCTAAGACAGGGATAAGAGGCTACACCTTC. The full variable domain, completed using reference TRBV19 and TRBJ1-2, is DGGITQSPKYLFRKEGQNVTLSCEQNLNHDAMYWYRQDPGQGLRLIYYSQIVNDFQKGDIAEGYSVSREKKESFPLTVTSAQKNPTAFYLCASRLAKTGIRGYTFGSGTRLTVV.

The rearrangement links TRBV27 to TRBJ2-3; 13 bases line up with TRBD2. J gave up 6 bases and V 5 bases, and 11 bases lay outside the gene matches. CDR1 is MNHEY and CDR2 is SMNVEV in the germline V gene (reference sequence). The CDR3 totals 17 residues. Here the CDR3 DNA reads TGTGCCAGCAGTCGACTACTACTAGCGGGGGGGCCGGATACGCAGTATTTT. It specifies CASSRLLLAGGPDTQYF.

The chain links TRBV11-3 to TRBJ2-2, with 8 bases fitting TRBD1. The CDR3 spans 15 residues. Per germline, CDR1 SGHNT and CDR2 YENEEA. Unmatched junction bases numbered 10, after V lost 7 bases and J lost 6 bases. CDR3 in amino acids: CASNSGGAEAGELFF. CDR3 in DNA: TGTGCCAGCAACTCAGGGGGCGCTGAAGCCGGGGAGCTGTTTTTT.

The chain recombines TRBV9 with TRBJ2-1, with TRBD2 matching over 13 bases. The CDR3 contains 16 residues. With V trimmed by 4 bases and J by 7 bases, 8 bases remained unmatched. Looked up from germline, CDR1 is SGDLS and CDR2 is YYNGEE. The CDR3 bases are TGTGCCAGCAGCCCCGGACTAGCGGGGGCCGGGAATGAGCAGTTCTTC. Amino acids: CASSPGLAGAGNEQFF.

The rearrangement uses TRBV5-5 and TRBJ1-6; possibly TRBD1 for D (5 bases). Trimming stripped 4 bases from V and 5 bases from J, with 13 bases between. The germline gives CDR1 SGHKS, CDR2 YYEKEE (reference sequence). The CDR3 covers 15 residues. CDR3 sequence (DNA): TGTGCCAGCAGCCCCCTGGGACTAAATAATTCACCCCTCCACTTT. Protein: CASSPLGLNNSPLHF.

This clone was counted once. The chain uses TRBV9 and TRBJ1-5; no firm D call. Looked up from germline, CDR1 is SGDLS and CDR2 is YYNGEE. This CDR3 has 15 amino acids. The V end was cut by 0 bases, the J end by 3 bases, with 10 bases between. The CDR3 region has the DNA TGTGCCAGCAGCGTAGATCCAGGTCACAATCAGCCCCAGCATTTT. Translating gives CASSVDPGHNQPQHF.

The DNA of the CDR3 is TGTGCCAGCAGCTTTGGGACAGGGGGCGATGGCTACACCTTC. Its protein is CASSFGTGGDGYTF. The chain couples TRBV7-2 to TRBJ1-2; TRBD1 agrees at 12 bases. The V and J ends lost 3 bases and 6 bases, in that order; junction bases with no gene match: 2. Germline V gene sequence: CDR1 SGHTA, CDR2 FQGNSA. This CDR3 comprises 14 residues. The full variable domain, completed using reference TRBV7-2 and TRBJ1-2, is GAGVSQSPSNKVTEKGKDVELRCDPISGHTALYWYRQSLGQGLEFLIYFQGNSAPDKSGLPSDRFSAERTGGSVSTLTIQRTQQEDSAVYLCASSFGTGGDGYTFGSGTRLTVV.

The CDR3 here is CASSLQDRSYNEQFF. CDR3 nucleotides: TGTGCCAGCAGCTTGCAGGACAGGAGCTACAATGAGCAGTTCTTC. The J gene is TRBJ2-1, the V gene TRBV13, with 7 bases that match TRBD1. From germline, CDR1 is PRHDT and CDR2 FYEKMQ (reference sequence). V lost 3 bases, J lost 3 bases, and 5 bases stayed unmatched. The CDR3 is 15 amino acids.

The rearrangement joins TRBV6-5 to TRBJ2-5; 7 nucleotides line up with TRBD1. V lost 6 bases, J lost 5 bases, and 12 bases stayed unmatched. The CDR3 runs 15 residues. CDR1 and CDR2 (germline): MNHEY, SVGAGI. In nucleotides, the CDR3 is TGTGCCAGCAGATTCTCGAACAGGGGTCGGGAGACCCAGTACTTC. This translates into CASRFSNRGRETQYF.

This clone was picked up one time. The chain is built from TRBV30 and TRBJ2-5; the match to TRBD2 covers 8 bases. V dropped 3 bases and J dropped 5; count of bases not matched to a gene: 5. The CDR3 is 13 residues long. Germline assignment: CDR1 GTSNPN and CDR2 SVGIG (reference sequence). CDR3 bases: TGTGCCTGGAGCAGTCGGGAGGGGGAGACCCAGTACTTC. It encodes CAWSSREGETQYF.

This chain links TRBV5-4 with TRBJ2-1; no firm D call. Deletions cut 3 bases from V and 4 bases from J, with 8 bases between. Germline CDR1 reads SGHNT; CDR2 reads YYREEE (reference sequence). The CDR3 totals 13 residues. The CDR3 protein is CASSSLGYNEQFF. CDR3 sequence (DNA): TGTGCCAGCAGCTCCCTCGGGTACAATGAGCAGTTCTTC.

The chain is built from TRBV9 and TRBJ1-2; no clear D. The CDR3 totals 13 residues. The V end was cut by 6 bases, the J end by 8 bases, with 17 bases between. Germline CDR1 SGDLS, CDR2 YYNGEE. Here the CDR3 DNA reads TGTGCCAGCACGACCGGGGTTCCTGGGGGCTACACCTTC. It translates to CASTTGVPGGYTF.

This chain connects TRBV20-1 to TRBJ1-2; D unclear. Germline CDR1 DFQATT, CDR2 SNEGSKA (reference sequence). The CDR3 has 11 residues. Deletions cut 0 bases from V and 5 bases from J, with 4 bases between. The CDR3 coding sequence is TGCAGTGCTAGAGACTCTTATGGCTACACCTTC. Translated: CSARDSYGYTF.

This rearrangement joins TRBV5-6 to TRBJ2-3; D not certain. V lost 1 base to trimming and J lost 2 bases, with 11 bases between them. CDR1 is SGHDT, CDR2 YYEEEE, per germline. This CDR3 is built from 15 residues. In DNA, the CDR3 is TGTGCCAGCAGCTTGCGAAGCGCGGTCACAGATACGCAGTATTTT. It yields the protein CASSLRSAVTDTQYF.

The chain combines TRBV30 with TRBJ1-5; tentative D call: TRBD1 (5 bases). CDR1 is GTSNPN and CDR2 is SVGIG in the germline V gene (reference sequence). V lost 1 base and J lost 4, with 8 bases in between. There are 13 residues in the CDR3. The CDR3 sequence is CAWSGKGNQPQHF. In DNA, the CDR3 is TGTGCCTGGAGTGGGAAGGGGAATCAGCCCCAGCATTTT.

This sequence joins TRBV6-2 or TRBV6-3 and TRBJ2-3; D is unresolved. Germline CDR1 and CDR2: MNHEY and SVGEGT. The CDR3 is 16 residues long. V was clipped by 2 bases and J by 0 bases, with 12 bases between them. The chain's CDR3 is CASSYGSAQSTDTQYF. Here the CDR3 DNA reads TGTGCCAGCAGTTACGGATCGGCACAGAGCACAGATACGCAGTATTTT.

The chain joins TRBV19 to TRBJ2-1; D possibly corresponds to TRBD2 (5 bases). This CDR3 is 13 amino acids long. The V gene lost 1 base and the J gene lost 9 bases, with 10 bases spanning the gap. From germline, CDR1 is LNHDA and CDR2 SQIVND (reference sequence). CDR3 residues: CASSIVRVGEQFF. The CDR3, as DNA: TGTGCCAGTAGTATAGTGAGGGTTGGTGAGCAGTTCTTC. Drawing the rest from reference TRBV19 and TRBJ2-1, the complete variable domain is DGGITQSPKYLFRKEGQNVTLSCEQNLNHDAMYWYRQDPGQGLRLIYYSQIVNDFQKGDIAEGYSVSREKKESFPLTVTSAQKNPTAFYLCASSIVRVGEQFFGPGTRLTVL.

This sequence joins TRBV9 and TRBJ2-3; 10 nucleotides align to TRBD1. The ends lost 1 base at V and 4 bases at J; junction bases unmatched: 3. The germline V gene encodes CDR1 SGDLS and CDR2 YYNGEE. This CDR3 is built from 15 residues. This chain's CDR3 is CASSVQTGGPDTQYF. CDR3 in DNA: TGTGCCAGCAGCGTACAGACAGGGGGCCCAGATACGCAGTATTTT.

The genes are TRBV5-6 and TRBJ1-6, with 10 bases that match TRBD1. With 4 bases clipped from V and 9 bases from J, the junction kept 7 bases outside the gene matches. This CDR3 has 15 residues. Germline-derived CDR1 and CDR2 are SGHDT and YYEEEE. The CDR3 loop is CASSAGQGEGSPLHF. The CDR3 nucleotides are TGTGCCAGCAGCGCAGGACAGGGGGAGGGTTCACCCCTCCACTTT.

The V call is TRBV7-9, the J call TRBJ2-7; 7 positions agree with TRBD1. With V trimmed by 1 base and J by 4 bases, 7 bases remained unmatched. The CDR3 covers 15 residues. Per the germline V gene, CDR1 is SEHNR and CDR2 is FQNEAQ (reference sequence). CDR3 sequence: CASSLGQGERYEQYF. The CDR3 DNA is TGTGCCAGCAGCTTAGGGCAGGGGGAGCGGTACGAGCAGTACTTC. Full variable domain (missing parts from reference TRBV7-9 and TRBJ2-7): DTGVSQNPRHKITKRGQNVTFRCDPISEHNRLYWYRQTLGQGPEFLTYFQNEAQLEKSRLLSDRFSAERPKGSFSTLEIQRTEQGDSAMYLCASSLGQGERYEQYFGPGTRLTVT.

The chain joins TRBV9 to TRBJ2-2, with D perhaps matching TRBD1 (6 bases). Trimming left V 4 bases short and J 5 bases short, with 15 bases between. The CDR3 has 15 residues. Germline loops: CDR1 SGDLS, CDR2 YYNGEE. The CDR3 DNA reads as TGTGCCAGCAGCACCGGGACACCCGGGACCGGGGAGCTGTTTTTT. Its protein product is CASSTGTPGTGELFF.

The chain couples TRBV19 to TRBJ1-1; TRBD1 might be the D (5 bases). CDR3 length: 15 residues. CDR1 and CDR2 from the germline V gene are LNHDA and SQIVND (reference sequence). The germline V and J ends were trimmed by 3 bases and 1 base, with 12 bases remaining between them. The CDR3 sequence: CASSIFSGPNTEAFF. The CDR3 bases are TGTGCCAGTAGTATCTTCTCAGGGCCGAACACTGAAGCTTTCTTT.